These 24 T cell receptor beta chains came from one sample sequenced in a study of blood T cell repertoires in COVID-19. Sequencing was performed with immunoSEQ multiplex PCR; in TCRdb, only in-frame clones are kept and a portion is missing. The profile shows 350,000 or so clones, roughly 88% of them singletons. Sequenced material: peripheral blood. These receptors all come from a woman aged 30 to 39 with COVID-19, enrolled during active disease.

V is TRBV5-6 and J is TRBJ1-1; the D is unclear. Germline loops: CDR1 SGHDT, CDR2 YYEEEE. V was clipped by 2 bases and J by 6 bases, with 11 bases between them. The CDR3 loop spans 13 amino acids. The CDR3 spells CASSLITPSEAFF. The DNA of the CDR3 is TGTGCCAGCAGCTTAATAACACCGTCTGAAGCTTTCTTT.

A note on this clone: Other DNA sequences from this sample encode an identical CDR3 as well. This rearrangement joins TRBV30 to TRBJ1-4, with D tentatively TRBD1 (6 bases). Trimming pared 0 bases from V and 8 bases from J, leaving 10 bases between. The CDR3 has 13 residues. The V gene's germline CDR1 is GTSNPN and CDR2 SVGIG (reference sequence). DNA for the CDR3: TGTGCCTGGAGTGTACAGGGAGGGGAAAAACTGTTTTTT. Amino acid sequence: CAWSVQGGEKLFF. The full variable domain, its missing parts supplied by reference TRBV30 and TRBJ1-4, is SQTIHQWPATLVQPVGSPLSLECTVEGTSNPNLYWYRQAAGRGLQLLFYSVGIGQISSEVPQNLSASRPQDRQFILSSKKLLLSDSGFYLCAWSVQGGEKLFFGSGTQLSVL.

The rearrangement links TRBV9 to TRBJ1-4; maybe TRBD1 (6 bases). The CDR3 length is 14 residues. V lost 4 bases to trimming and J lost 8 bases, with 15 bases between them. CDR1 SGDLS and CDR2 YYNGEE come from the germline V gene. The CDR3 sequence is CASSPEGGREKLFF. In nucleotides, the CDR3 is TGTGCCAGCAGCCCCGAGGGGGGGCGCGAAAAACTGTTTTTT. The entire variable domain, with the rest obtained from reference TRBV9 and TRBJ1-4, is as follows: DSGVTQTPKHLITATGQRVTLRCSPRSGDLSVYWYQQSLDQGLQFLIQYYNGEERAKGNILERFSAQQFPDLHSELNLSSLELGDSALYFCASSPEGGREKLFFGSGTQLSVL.

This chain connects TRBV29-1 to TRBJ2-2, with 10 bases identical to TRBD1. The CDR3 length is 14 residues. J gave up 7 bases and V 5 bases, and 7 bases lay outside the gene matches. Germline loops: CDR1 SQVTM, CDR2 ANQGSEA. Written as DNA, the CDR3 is TGCAGCGTTCACTCCGGACAGGGGGGCGGGGAGCTGTTTTTT. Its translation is CSVHSGQGGGELFF.

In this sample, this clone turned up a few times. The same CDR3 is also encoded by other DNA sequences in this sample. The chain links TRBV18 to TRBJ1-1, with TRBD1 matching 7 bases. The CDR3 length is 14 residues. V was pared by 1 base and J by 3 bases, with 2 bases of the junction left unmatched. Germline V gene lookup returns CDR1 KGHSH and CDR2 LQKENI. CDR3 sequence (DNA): TGTGCCAGCTCACCACGACAGGGAGACACTGAAGCTTTCTTT. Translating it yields CASSPRQGDTEAFF.

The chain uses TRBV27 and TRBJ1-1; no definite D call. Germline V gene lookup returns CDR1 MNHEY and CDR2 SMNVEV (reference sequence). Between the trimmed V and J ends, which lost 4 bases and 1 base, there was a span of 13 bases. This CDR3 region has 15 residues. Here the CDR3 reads CASSWVLGSNTEAFF. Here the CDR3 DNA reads TGTGCCAGCAGTTGGGTGCTAGGCTCGAACACTGAAGCTTTCTTT.

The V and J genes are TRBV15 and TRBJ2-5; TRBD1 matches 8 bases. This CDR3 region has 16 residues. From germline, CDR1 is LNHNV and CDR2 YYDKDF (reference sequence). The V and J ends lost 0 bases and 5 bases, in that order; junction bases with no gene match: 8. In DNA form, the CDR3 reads TGTGCCACCAGCAGAGATCGACCAGGGGGCTGGGAGACCCAGTACTTC. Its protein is CATSRDRPGGWETQYF.

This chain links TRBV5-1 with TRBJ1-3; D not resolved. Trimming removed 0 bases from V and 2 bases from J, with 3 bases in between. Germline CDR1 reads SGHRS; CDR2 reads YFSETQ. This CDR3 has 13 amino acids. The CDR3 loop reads CASSLVTGNTIYF. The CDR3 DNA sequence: TGCGCCAGCAGCTTGGTCACTGGAAACACCATATATTTT.

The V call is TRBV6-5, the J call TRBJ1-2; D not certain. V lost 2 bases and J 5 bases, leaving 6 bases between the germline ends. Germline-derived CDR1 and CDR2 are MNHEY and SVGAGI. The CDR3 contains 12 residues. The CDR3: CASSYAGYGYTF. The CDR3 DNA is TGTGCCAGCAGTTACGCCGGTTATGGCTACACCTTC.

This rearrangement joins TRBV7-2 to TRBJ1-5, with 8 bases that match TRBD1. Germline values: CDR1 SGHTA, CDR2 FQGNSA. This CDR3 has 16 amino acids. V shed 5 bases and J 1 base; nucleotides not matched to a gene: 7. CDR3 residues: CASSLQGQDSNQPQHF. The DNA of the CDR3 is TGTGCCAGCAGCCTTCAGGGACAGGACAGCAATCAGCCCCAGCATTTT.

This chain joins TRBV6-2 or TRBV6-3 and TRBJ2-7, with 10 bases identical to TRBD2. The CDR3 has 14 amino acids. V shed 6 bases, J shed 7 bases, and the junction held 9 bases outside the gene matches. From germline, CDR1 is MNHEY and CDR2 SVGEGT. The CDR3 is CASSKPGLASEQYV. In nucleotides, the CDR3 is TGTGCCAGCAGCAAGCCGGGACTAGCGAGTGAGCAGTACGTC.

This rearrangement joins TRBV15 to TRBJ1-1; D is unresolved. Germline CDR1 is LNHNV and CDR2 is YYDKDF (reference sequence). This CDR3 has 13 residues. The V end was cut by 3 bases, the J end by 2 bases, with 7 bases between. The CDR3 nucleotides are TGTGCCACCAGCAGTCGGTACAACACTGAAGCTTTCTTT. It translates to CATSSRYNTEAFF. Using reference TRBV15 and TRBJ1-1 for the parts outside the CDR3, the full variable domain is DAMVIQNPRYQVTQFGKPVTLSCSQTLNHNVMYWYQQKSSQAPKLLFHYYDKDFNNEADTPDNFQSRRPNTSFCFLDIRSPGLGDTAMYLCATSSRYNTEAFFGQGTRLTVV.

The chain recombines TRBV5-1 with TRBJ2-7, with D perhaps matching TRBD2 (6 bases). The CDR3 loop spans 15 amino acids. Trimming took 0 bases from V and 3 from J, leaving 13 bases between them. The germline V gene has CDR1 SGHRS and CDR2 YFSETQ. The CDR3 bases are TGCGCCAGCAGCTTGGGATTCGGGGGATACTACGAGCAGTACGTC. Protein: CASSLGFGGYYEQYV.

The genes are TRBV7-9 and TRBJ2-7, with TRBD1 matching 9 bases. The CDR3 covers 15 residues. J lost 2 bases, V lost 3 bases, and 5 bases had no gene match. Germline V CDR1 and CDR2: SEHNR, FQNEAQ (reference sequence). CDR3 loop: CASSFPGTGTYEQYF. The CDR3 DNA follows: TGTGCCAGCAGCTTTCCCGGGACAGGGACCTACGAGCAGTACTTC.

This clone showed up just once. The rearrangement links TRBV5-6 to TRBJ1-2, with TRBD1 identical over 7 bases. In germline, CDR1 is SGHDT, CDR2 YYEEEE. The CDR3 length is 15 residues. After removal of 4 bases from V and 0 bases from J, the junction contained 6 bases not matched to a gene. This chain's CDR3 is CASSETGVTNYGYTF. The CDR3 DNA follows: TGTGCCAGCAGCGAAACAGGGGTTACTAACTATGGCTACACCTTC.

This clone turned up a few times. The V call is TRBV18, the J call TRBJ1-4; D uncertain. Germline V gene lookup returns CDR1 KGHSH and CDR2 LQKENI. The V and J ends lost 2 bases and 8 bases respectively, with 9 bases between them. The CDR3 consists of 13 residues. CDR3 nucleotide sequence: TGTGCCAGCTCACCATCTACCGGGGAAAAACTGTTTTTT. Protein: CASSPSTGEKLFF. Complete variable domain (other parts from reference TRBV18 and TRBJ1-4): NAGVMQNPRHLVRRRGQEARLRCSPMKGHSHVYWYRQLPEEGLKFMVYLQKENIIDESGMPKERFSAEFPKEGPSILRIQQVVRGDSAAYFCASSPSTGEKLFFGSGTQLSVL.

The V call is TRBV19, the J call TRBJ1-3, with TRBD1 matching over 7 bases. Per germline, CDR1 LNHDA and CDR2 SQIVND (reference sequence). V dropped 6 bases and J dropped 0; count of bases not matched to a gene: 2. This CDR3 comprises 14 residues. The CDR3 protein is CASRRQGSGNTIYF. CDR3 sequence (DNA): TGTGCCAGTAGAAGACAGGGCTCTGGAAACACCATATATTTT.

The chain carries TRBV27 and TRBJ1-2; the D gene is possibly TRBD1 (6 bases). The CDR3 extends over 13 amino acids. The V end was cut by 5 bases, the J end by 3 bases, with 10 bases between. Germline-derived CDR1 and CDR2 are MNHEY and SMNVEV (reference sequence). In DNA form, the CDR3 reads TGTGCCAGCAGTAGCAGGGGTCACTATGGCTACACCTTC. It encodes CASSSRGHYGYTF.

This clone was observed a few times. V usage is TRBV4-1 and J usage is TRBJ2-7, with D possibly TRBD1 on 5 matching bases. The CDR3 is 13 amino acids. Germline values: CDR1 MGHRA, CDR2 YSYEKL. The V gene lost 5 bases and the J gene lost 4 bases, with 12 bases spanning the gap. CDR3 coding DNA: TGCGCCAGCAGCGCTGGGGCTGGATACGAGCAGTACGTC. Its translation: CASSAGAGYEQYV.

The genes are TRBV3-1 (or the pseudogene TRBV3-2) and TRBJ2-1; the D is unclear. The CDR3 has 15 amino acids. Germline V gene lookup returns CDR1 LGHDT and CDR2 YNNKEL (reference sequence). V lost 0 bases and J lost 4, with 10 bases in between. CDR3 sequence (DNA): TGTGCCAGCAGCCAAGATTCCGGCGGTTACAATGAGCAGTTCTTC. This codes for CASSQDSGGYNEQFF.

The DNA of the CDR3 is TGTGCCAGCTTCAGACACTTACAAGAGACCCAGTACTTC. This translates into CASFRHLQETQYF. The chain uses TRBV21-1 and TRBJ2-5; the table's D call of TRBD1 was not tested on the DNA. TRBV21-1 corresponds to a pseudogene. This CDR3 is 13 amino acids long.

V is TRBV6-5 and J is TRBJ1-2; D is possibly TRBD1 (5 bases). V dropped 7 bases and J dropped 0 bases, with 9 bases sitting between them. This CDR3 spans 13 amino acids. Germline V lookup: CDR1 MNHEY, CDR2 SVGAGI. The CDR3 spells CASKDNSNYGYTF. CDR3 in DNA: TGTGCCAGCAAGGACAATTCTAACTATGGCTACACCTTC.

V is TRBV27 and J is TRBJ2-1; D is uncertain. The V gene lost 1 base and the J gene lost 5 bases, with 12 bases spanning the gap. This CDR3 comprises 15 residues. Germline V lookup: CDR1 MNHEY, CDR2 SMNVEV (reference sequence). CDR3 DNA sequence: TGTGCCAGCAGTTTATGGGTGGGTCAGGACAATGAGCAGTTCTTC. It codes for CASSLWVGQDNEQFF.

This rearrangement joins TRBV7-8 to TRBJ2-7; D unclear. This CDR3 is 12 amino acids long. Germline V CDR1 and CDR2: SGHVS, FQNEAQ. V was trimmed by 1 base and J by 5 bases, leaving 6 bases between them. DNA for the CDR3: TGTGCCAGCAGCTTAGGTTCGGACGAGCAGTACTTC. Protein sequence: CASSLGSDEQYF.